The next 27 T cell receptor beta chains were all read from a single sample in a study of CD8 T cells in ankylosing spondylitis. TCRdb recomputed calls from the 5' RACE reads with MiXCR, one row per CDR3 protein. The sample carries under 550,000 distinct CDR3 sequences, 25% to 30% recorded once. Study conclusions and caveats: What appeared characteristic of ankylosing spondylitis blood was a TCR beta motif of eight highly homologous variants.

Which antigens these TCRs recognize remains unknown. The sample was blood, either unsorted or a sorted T cell fraction (not recorded which). These receptors were collected from a male donor with ankylosing spondylitis.

The V call is TRBV12-3 or TRBV12-4, the J call TRBJ1-2; D unclear. V gave up 7 bases and J gave up 5 bases, with 8 bases separating them. The CDR3 has 11 residues. The CDR3 nucleotides are TGTGCCAGCACCAAAGGATATGGCTACACCTTC. This sequence encodes CASTKGYGYTF.

The chain is built from TRBV7-6 and TRBJ2-3, with D unresolved. V was pared by 2 bases and J by 5 bases, with 5 bases between. Per the germline V gene, CDR1 is SGHVS and CDR2 is FNYEAQ. There are 12 residues in the CDR3. CDR3 amino acids: CASSLWEDTQYF. CDR3 DNA sequence: TGTGCCAGCAGCTTATGGGAAGATACGCAGTATTTT.

This clonotype has more than one count but fewer than ten. The chain joins TRBV5-1 to TRBJ2-3; D is possibly TRBD2 (5 bases). Germline CDR1 reads SGHRS; CDR2 reads YFSETQ. This CDR3 region has 14 residues. With 3 bases removed from V and 4 bases from J, the gap between germline ends came to 12 bases. In DNA, the CDR3 is TGCGCCAGCAGCTCAGCGGACGGGGCAGATACGCAGTATTTT. Translating gives CASSSADGADTQYF.

This clonotype was seen a handful of times. J is TRBJ2-1 and V is TRBV10-3; the match to TRBD1 covers 7 bases. Germline V gives CDR1 ENHRY, CDR2 SYGVKD. The V and J ends lost 3 bases and 4 bases, in that order; junction bases with no gene match: 3. There are 14 residues in the CDR3. The CDR3 coding sequence is TGTGCCATCAGTGATTCGGACAGGTACAATGAGCAGTTCTTC. Translation gives CAISDSDRYNEQFF.

V is TRBV12-3 or TRBV12-4 and J is TRBJ2-7; D is undetermined. The germline V and J ends were trimmed by 2 bases and 0 bases, with 11 bases remaining between them. The CDR3 loop spans 15 amino acids. This CDR3 is CASSLRGRHSYEQYF. The CDR3 region has the DNA TGTGCCAGCAGTTTACGAGGACGGCACTCCTACGAGCAGTACTTC.

The chain has TRBV24-1 and TRBJ2-5, with 10 bases fitting TRBD2. This CDR3 is built from 16 residues. The J segment lost 0 bases and the V segment lost 3 bases, leaving 3 bases of the junction unmatched. The germline CDR1 and CDR2 sequences are KGHDR and SFDVKD. The chain's CDR3 is CATSDPGTSDQETQYF. The CDR3 nucleotides are TGTGCCACCAGTGATCCAGGGACTAGCGACCAAGAGACCCAGTACTTC.

This clonotype was found a few times. The chain couples TRBV20-1 to TRBJ1-5; D is ambiguous. Trimming removed 1 base at V and 3 bases at J, with 10 bases between. The CDR3 totals 14 residues. Germline V gives CDR1 DFQATT, CDR2 SNEGSKA (reference sequence). CDR3 bases: TGCAGTGCTAGAGTCGGAGAGGTCAATCAGCCCCAGCATTTT. Translated, it gives CSARVGEVNQPQHF.

This clonotype was detected only a few times. The chain combines TRBV4-2 with TRBJ1-1; the D is unclear. V lost 4 bases, J lost 0 bases, and 6 bases lay in between. The CDR3 is 13 amino acids. Germline CDR1 and CDR2: LGHNA and YNFKEQ. The CDR3 sequence is CASSRTMNTEAFF. The CDR3 nucleotides are TGTGCCAGCAGCCGAACGATGAACACTGAAGCTTTCTTT.

A remark on this clonotype: One junction end disagrees with the germline gene, perhaps due to a read error. The V gene is TRBV5-1, the J gene TRBJ1-1; 7 bases agree with TRBD1. The CDR3 has 14 residues. Germline CDR1 is SGHRS and CDR2 is YFSETQ. In DNA form, the CDR3 reads TGTGCCAGCAGCTTGGCATCAGGGGGCACTGAAGCTTTCTTT. This sequence encodes CASSLASGGTEAFF.

This clonotype appeared a few times. The CDR3 region is CASSLMGTSSGNTIYF. The DNA for the CDR3 is TGTGCCAGCAGCTTAATGGGGACCAGCTCTGGAAACACCATATATTTT. The chain joins TRBV7-2 to TRBJ1-3; perhaps TRBD1 as D (5 bases). The germline V gene encodes CDR1 SGHTA and CDR2 FQGNSA. V lost 2 bases, J lost 0 bases, and 11 bases lay in between. The CDR3 has 16 amino acids. The full variable domain, its missing parts supplied by reference TRBV7-2 and TRBJ1-3, is GAGVSQSPSNKVTEKGKDVELRCDPISGHTALYWYRQSLGQGLEFLIYFQGNSAPDKSGLPSDRFSAERTGGSVSTLTIQRTQQEDSAVYLCASSLMGTSSGNTIYFGEGSWLTVV.

This clonotype came up a few times. The rearrangement links TRBV3-1 to TRBJ1-4; 9 positions agree with TRBD1. The CDR3 contains 15 residues. In germline, CDR1 is LGHDT, CDR2 YNNKEL (reference sequence). The junction had 2 bases not matched to a gene; V was cut back by 1 base and J by 5 bases. The CDR3 nucleotides are TGTGCCAGCAGCCAAGGGACAGGGGCCAATGAAAAACTGTTTTTT. Its protein product is CASSQGTGANEKLFF.

The rearrangement uses TRBV7-2 and TRBJ1-5; unclear D gene. The CDR3 runs 14 residues. The germline V gene has CDR1 SGHTA and CDR2 FQGNSA. V was shortened by 2 bases and J by 1 base, with 6 bases between the two germline ends. CDR3 nucleotides: TGTGCCAGCAGCTTAATTGGGAGCAATCAGCCCCAGCATTTT. Its protein is CASSLIGSNQPQHF.

This clonotype was seen more than once but under ten times. This rearrangement joins TRBV20-1 to TRBJ2-2, with TRBD1 as a possible D gene (6 bases). This CDR3 has 14 amino acids. Germline CDR1 reads DFQATT; CDR2 reads SNEGSKA (reference sequence). With 6 bases removed from V and 5 bases from J, the gap between germline ends came to 16 bases. As DNA, the CDR3 is TGCAGTGCCCTTACAGGGTCGCGGACCGGGGAGCTGTTTTTT. It yields the protein CSALTGSRTGELFF.

This clonotype was observed a handful of times. The chain carries TRBV25-1 and TRBJ2-2, with a possible D match to TRBD1 (5 bases). This CDR3 region has 13 residues. Per germline, CDR1 MGHDK and CDR2 SYGVNS. V gave up 6 bases and J gave up 0 bases, with 5 bases separating them. The chain's CDR3 is CASRQANTGELFF. The CDR3, as DNA: TGTGCCAGCAGACAGGCGAACACCGGGGAGCTGTTTTTT.

This clonotype has just a few counts. V is TRBV11-2 and J is TRBJ2-1, with TRBD1 matching 10 bases. Germline V gives CDR1 SGHAT, CDR2 FQNNGV. Trimming at V came to 4 bases and at J to 9 bases, leaving 12 bases not matched to a gene. The CDR3 runs 16 residues. The CDR3, as DNA: TGTGCCAGCAGCTGGGCCGGGACAGGGGTTCTAGGTGAGCAGTTCTTC. It encodes CASSWAGTGVLGEQFF.

Only a few counts were recorded for this clonotype. The chain uses TRBV27 and TRBJ2-5; TRBD2 aligns across 9 bases. Trimming removed 6 bases from V and 1 base from J; junction bases left unmatched: 9. This CDR3 has 16 residues. Germline V gene data show CDR1 as MNHEY and CDR2 as SMNVEV (reference sequence). The CDR3 is CASSPLLAGPQETQYF. DNA for the CDR3: TGTGCCAGCAGCCCCCTTCTAGCGGGACCCCAAGAGACCCAGTACTTC.

The CDR3 sequence: CASSYTVPRKDGTDTQYF. The CDR3 bases are TGTGCCAGCAGTTACACAGTTCCGCGGAAGGACGGCACAGATACGCAGTATTTT. V is TRBV6-5 and J is TRBJ2-3; D remains unclear. The CDR3 is 18 residues long. Germline CDR1 MNHEY, CDR2 SVGAGI. The germline V and J ends were trimmed by 2 bases and 1 base, with 19 bases remaining between them.

This clonotype was picked up a small number of times. The chain employs TRBV27 and TRBJ1-5; D unclear. Germline V lookup: CDR1 MNHEY, CDR2 SMNVEV (reference sequence). The CDR3 extends over 15 amino acids. V lost 6 bases to trimming and J lost 1 base, with 13 bases between them. For the CDR3, the DNA is TGTGCCAGCAGCACTCAGGCTTGGAGCAATCAGCCCCAGCATTTT. Its translation is CASSTQAWSNQPQHF.

This clonotype was counted a few times. The chain carries TRBV29-1 and TRBJ2-1; TRBD1 is a possible D gene (5 bases). The CDR3 sequence is 12 residues long. Germline lookup yields CDR1 SQVTM and CDR2 ANQGSEA. V was clipped by 7 bases and J by 9 bases, with 16 bases between them. The chain's CDR3 is CSGRGAHSEQFF. The CDR3 DNA is TGCAGCGGTAGGGGTGCGCATTCTGAGCAGTTCTTC.

This clonotype was found many times. The rearrangement links TRBV20-1 to TRBJ1-4; D may be TRBD1 (5 bases). This CDR3 has 14 amino acids. The germline V gene has CDR1 DFQATT and CDR2 SNEGSKA (reference sequence). V lost 5 bases and J lost 4, with 14 bases in between. The CDR3 bases are TGCAGTGCTTATCGTTGGGACGGTAATGAAAAACTGTTTTTT. This translates into CSAYRWDGNEKLFF.

This clonotype has only a few counts. V usage is TRBV24-1 and J usage is TRBJ2-3; D unclear. Per germline, CDR1 KGHDR and CDR2 SFDVKD. The ends were cut back, 4 bases at V and 0 bases at J, with 1 base in the middle. This CDR3 has 12 residues. CDR3 region: CATSESTDTQYF. DNA for the CDR3: TGTGCCACCAGTGAGAGCACAGATACGCAGTATTTT.

The chain uses TRBV7-8 and TRBJ1-5; TRBD1 matches at 8 bases. Germline-derived CDR1 and CDR2 are SGHVS and FQNEAQ. The CDR3 loop spans 17 amino acids. With 2 bases clipped from V and 2 bases from J, the junction kept 8 bases outside the gene matches. DNA of the CDR3: TGTGCCAGCAGCTTATTCCAGGGGGCGGGAGGCAATCAGCCCCAGCATTTT. It specifies CASSLFQGAGGNQPQHF. Supplemented by reference TRBV7-8 and TRBJ1-5, the full variable domain reads GAGVSQSPRYKVAKRGQDVALRCDPISGHVSLFWYQQALGQGPEFLTYFQNEAQLDKSGLPSDRFFAERPEGSVSTLKIQRTQQEDSAVYLCASSLFQGAGGNQPQHFGDGTRLSIL.

The chain is built from TRBV18 and TRBJ2-6; D gene unclear. Trimming stripped 5 bases from V and 0 bases from J, with 8 bases between. Looked up from germline, CDR1 is KGHSH and CDR2 is LQKENI. The CDR3 is 15 amino acids. CDR3 sequence: CASSWGGSGANVLTF. In nucleotides, the CDR3 is TGTGCCAGCTCATGGGGTGGCTCTGGGGCCAACGTCCTGACTTTC.

This chain uses TRBV20-1 with TRBJ2-1, with 14 bases aligning to TRBD2. This CDR3 contains 16 residues. The germline CDR1 and CDR2 sequences are DFQATT and SNEGSKA (reference sequence). The trim removed 4 bases at V and 9 bases at J, leaving 11 bases unmatched. Here the CDR3 reads CSATLGTSGSVGEQFF. In DNA form, the CDR3 reads TGCAGTGCTACCCTTGGGACTAGCGGGAGTGTCGGTGAGCAGTTCTTC.

The sample holds a few counts of this clonotype. This chain connects TRBV29-1 to TRBJ2-2; 10 bases align to TRBD1. The CDR3 sequence is 13 residues long. J lost 3 bases, V lost 8 bases, and 3 bases had no gene match. Germline CDR1 is SQVTM and CDR2 is ANQGSEA. The CDR3 reads CSIGQGDTGELFF. The CDR3 region has the DNA TGCAGCATTGGACAGGGGGACACCGGGGAGCTGTTTTTT.

In its sample, this clonotype was seen a few times. V usage is TRBV5-1 and J usage is TRBJ1-1, with 9 nucleotides matching TRBD1. The germline V gene encodes CDR1 SGHRS and CDR2 YFSETQ. V lost 1 base and J lost 1; bases outside the gene matches: 2. The CDR3 spans 15 residues. This CDR3 reads CASSLMGQGNTEAFF. DNA of the CDR3: TGCGCCAGCAGCTTGATGGGACAGGGGAACACTGAAGCTTTCTTT. Together with reference TRBV5-1 and TRBJ1-1, the CDR3 gives the full variable domain: KAGVTQTPRYLIKTRGQQVTLSCSPISGHRSVSWYQQTPGQGLQFLFEYFSETQRNKGNFPGRFSGRQFSNSRSEMNVSTLELGDSALYLCASSLMGQGNTEAFFGQGTRLTVV.

This rearrangement joins TRBV11-2 to TRBJ2-3, with 8 bases lining up with TRBD2. The CDR3 covers 15 residues. After removal of 6 bases from V and 4 bases from J, the junction contained 9 bases not matched to a gene. Germline V gene lookup returns CDR1 SGHAT and CDR2 FQNNGV. CDR3: CASSLSGTFPDTQYF. Here the CDR3 DNA reads TGTGCCAGCAGTCTTAGCGGGACGTTTCCAGATACGCAGTATTTT.